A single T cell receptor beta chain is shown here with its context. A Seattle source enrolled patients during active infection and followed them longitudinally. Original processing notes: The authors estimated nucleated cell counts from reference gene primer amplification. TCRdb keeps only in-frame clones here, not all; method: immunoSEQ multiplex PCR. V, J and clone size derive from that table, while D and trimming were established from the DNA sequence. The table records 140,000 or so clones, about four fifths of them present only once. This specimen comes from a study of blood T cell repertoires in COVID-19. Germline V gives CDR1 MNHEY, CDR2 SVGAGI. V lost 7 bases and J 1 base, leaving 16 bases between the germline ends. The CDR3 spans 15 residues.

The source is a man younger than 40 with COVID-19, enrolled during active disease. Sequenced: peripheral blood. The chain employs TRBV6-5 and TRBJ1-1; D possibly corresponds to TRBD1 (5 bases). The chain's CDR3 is CASIKDGHPNTEAFF. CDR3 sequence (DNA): TGTGCCAGCATAAAAGACGGACACCCGAACACTGAAGCTTTCTTT.